The rows below give T cell receptor beta chains drawn from one sample of a study of identical twins. Via MiXCR, TCRdb re-called the 5' RACE reads, giving one row per CDR3 protein. The profile shows some 1,700,000 distinct CDR3 sequences, more than 30% of them singletons. Sequencing was carried out using cord blood. Receptors were obtained from a newborn girl in good health. CDR3s include the opening cysteine and the closing phenylalanine or tryptophan.

>TRBJ2-7|TRBV20-1|14
CSARVTSASYEQYF
>TRBJ2-1|TRBV3-1|16
CASSQGPEGSYNEQFF
>TRBJ1-2|TRBV6-1|15
CASSPRTLANYGYTF
>TRBJ2-3|TRBV6-6|15
CASSYGRGRSDTQYF
>TRBJ2-1|TRBV20-1|16
CSARDVGGRTYNEQFF
>TRBJ2-1|TRBV9|16
CASSPRSSGSTNEQFF
>TRBJ1-2|TRBV19|14
CASSIGRQACGYTF
>TRBJ2-1|TRBV29-1|14
CSVSGTGSYNEQFF
>TRBJ1-2|TRBV27|14
CASSPFDRFYGYTF
>TRBJ1-4|TRBV5-6|17
CASSLGPRDTEMKSLFF
>TRBJ2-2|TRBV12-3/TRBV12-4|15
CASRRSDRDTGELFF
>TRBJ2-1|TRBV29-1|15
CSVTSPRGSYNEQFF
>TRBJ2-4|TRBV11-2|10
CASSWPGPYF
>TRBJ1-2|TRBV25-1|14
CASSEFGTIYGYTF
>TRBJ2-1|TRBV12-5|13
CASGLAGGREQFF
>TRBJ2-3|TRBV20-1|13
CSAMTRPTDTQYF
>TRBJ1-2|TRBV3-1|15
CASSQGDRGPYGYTF
>TRBJ2-7|TRBV3-1|11
CASSTAGEQYF
>TRBJ2-1|TRBV20-1|13
CSARGLGLNEQFF
>TRBJ2-7|TRBV24-1|15
CATSPGQLRSYEQYF
>TRBJ2-5|TRBV12-3/TRBV12-4|13
CASSSTGGVTQYF
>TRBJ2-4|TRBV3-1|14
CASTLQAGSREQYF
>TRBJ2-7|TRBV29-1|14
CSVGPRGSSYEQYF
>TRBJ1-5|TRBV7-2|12
CASSGNRGPQHF
>TRBJ2-5|TRBV11-2|15
CASSPRGDWKETQYF
>TRBJ2-7|TRBV10-3|13
CAISGKATYEQYF
>TRBJ1-4|TRBV20-1|13
CSALRVGNEKLFF
>TRBJ1-6|TRBV2|11
CASSVRSPLHF
>TRBJ1-1|TRBV5-1|13
CASSSASITEAFF
>TRBJ1-2|TRBV5-1|15
CASSLAGPGNYGYTF
>TRBJ2-1|TRBV25-1|18
CASSGTSGTSVSYNEQFF
>TRBJ1-2|TRBV27|15
CASSLGTGLLGGYTF
>TRBJ2-7|TRBV20-1|13
CSASDGGPYEQYF
>TRBJ2-3|TRBV20-1|17
CSARAGLRGRPTDTQYF
>TRBJ2-3|TRBV5-1|14
CASSLELPTDTQYF
>TRBJ2-4|TRBV5-6|16
CASSYLRDRDKDIQYF
>TRBJ2-1|TRBV11-2|16
CASSSLMWGLGHEQFF